The rows below give T cell receptor beta chains drawn from one sample of a study of OX40 agonist ivuxolimab in advanced cancers. Using immunoSEQ multiplex PCR, the repertoire was profiled, and TCRdb retains in-frame clones only, with some absent. The sample consists of over 50,000 clones, 65% to 85% of them appearing once. The sample was CD4+ or CD8+ T cells sorted from blood, taken in a trial of the OX40 agonist ivuxolimab. Receptor source: an adult with an advanced solid tumor such as melanoma, head and neck, liver or kidney cancer. The CDR3 runs from the conserved cysteine through the conserved F or W. Fields, in order: D gene, CDR3 length, clone size, V gene, J gene, CDR3 DNA, CDR3 protein. A D gene is named only where the DNA matches it firmly. The listing skips clone size in some rows; elsewhere it reads once, few, many or a size class.

TRBD1,13,few,TRBV19,TRBJ1-1,TGTGCCAGCCAGGCGGGACAGGGAATCGTAGCTTTCTTT,CASQAGQGIVAFF
NA,13,NA,TRBV7-2,TRBJ2-3,TGTGCCAGCACTACCGGGTCCCTAAATACGCAGTATTTT,CASTTGSLNTQYF
TRBD2,15,NA,TRBV30,TRBJ2-3,TGTGCCTGGGAACCCAGCGGGGGGGCCCAAGATACGCAGTATTTT,CAWEPSGGAQDTQYF
TRBD1,15,NA,TRBV6-5,TRBJ1-2,TGTGCCAGCAGTTACTCAGGGGGCTGGGGCTATGGCTACACCTTC,CASSYSGGWGYGYTF
NA,17,NA,TRBV2,TRBJ2-4,TGTGCCAGCAGTGAGCTTGGGGGTCCGGGGGCCAAAAACATTCAGTACTTC,CASSELGGPGAKNIQYF
TRBD1,15,NA,TRBV7-9,TRBJ2-5,TGTGCCAGCAGCCTCGGGACAGTTCGGAAGGAGACCCAGTACTTC,CASSLGTVRKETQYF
NA,13,NA,TRBV7-9,TRBJ1-2,TGTGCCAGCAGCTTAGGGGAAGAGGGTGGCTACACCTTC,CASSLGEEGGYTF
TRBD1,16,NA,TRBV7-8,TRBJ1-2,TGTGCCAGCAGCTTAAACGCCCAGGGGGCAGGGCAGAGCTACACCTTC,CASSLNAQGAGQSYTF
NA,14,NA,TRBV5-1,TRBJ1-3,TGCGCCAGCAGCTTGGGACAGGACGTAGACACCATATATTTT,CASSLGQDVDTIYF
NA,14,NA,TRBV5-6,TRBJ1-2,TGTGCCAGCAGCTTCAGGCAGGGATACTATGGCTACACCTTC,CASSFRQGYYGYTF